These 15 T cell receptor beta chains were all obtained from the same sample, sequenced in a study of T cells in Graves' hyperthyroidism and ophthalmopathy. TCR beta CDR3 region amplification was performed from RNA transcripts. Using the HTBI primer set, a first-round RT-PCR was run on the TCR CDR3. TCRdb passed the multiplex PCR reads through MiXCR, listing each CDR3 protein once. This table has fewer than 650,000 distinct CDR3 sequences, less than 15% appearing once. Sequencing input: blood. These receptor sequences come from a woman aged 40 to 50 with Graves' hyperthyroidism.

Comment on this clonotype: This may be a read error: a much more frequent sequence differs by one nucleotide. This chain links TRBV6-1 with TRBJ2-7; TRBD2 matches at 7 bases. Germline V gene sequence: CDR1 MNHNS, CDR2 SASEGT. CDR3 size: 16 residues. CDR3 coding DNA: TGTGCCAGCAGCTCCGGAGCGGGATCTGTGTCCTGCGAGCAGTACTTC. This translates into CASSSGAGSVSCEQYF.

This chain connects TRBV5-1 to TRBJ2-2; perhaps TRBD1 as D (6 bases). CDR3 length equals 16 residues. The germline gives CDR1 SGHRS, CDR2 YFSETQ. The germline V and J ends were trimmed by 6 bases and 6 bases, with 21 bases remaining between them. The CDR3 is CASITVDSEGSGELFF. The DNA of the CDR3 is TGCGCCAGCATCACCGTGGACAGCGAGGGTTCCGGGGAGCTGTTTTTT.

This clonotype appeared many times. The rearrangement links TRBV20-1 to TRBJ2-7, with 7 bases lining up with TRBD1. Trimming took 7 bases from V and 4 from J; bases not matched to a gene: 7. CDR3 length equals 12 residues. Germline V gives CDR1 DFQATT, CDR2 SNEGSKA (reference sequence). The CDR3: CSVDGQVYEQYF. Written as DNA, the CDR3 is TGCAGTGTTGATGGACAGGTGTACGAGCAGTACTTC.

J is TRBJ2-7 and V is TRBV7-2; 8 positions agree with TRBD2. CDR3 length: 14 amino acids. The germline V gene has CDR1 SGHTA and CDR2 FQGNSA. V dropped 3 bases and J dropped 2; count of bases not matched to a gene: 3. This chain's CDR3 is CASSLELAAYEQYF. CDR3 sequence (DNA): TGTGCCAGCAGCTTGGAACTAGCGGCCTACGAGCAGTACTTC.

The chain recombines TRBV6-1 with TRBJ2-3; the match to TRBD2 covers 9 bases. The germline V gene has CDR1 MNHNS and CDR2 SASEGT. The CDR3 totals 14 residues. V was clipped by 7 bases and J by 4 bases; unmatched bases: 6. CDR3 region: CASNLAGKADTQYF. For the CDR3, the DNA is TGTGCCAGCAACCTAGCGGGAAAGGCAGATACGCAGTATTTT.

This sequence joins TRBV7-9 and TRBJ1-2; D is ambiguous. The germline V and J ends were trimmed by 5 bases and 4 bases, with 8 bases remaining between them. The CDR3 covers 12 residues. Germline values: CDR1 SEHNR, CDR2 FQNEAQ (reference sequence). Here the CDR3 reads CASSQRGYGYTF. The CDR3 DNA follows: TGTGCCAGCAGCCAACGGGGCTATGGCTACACCTTC.

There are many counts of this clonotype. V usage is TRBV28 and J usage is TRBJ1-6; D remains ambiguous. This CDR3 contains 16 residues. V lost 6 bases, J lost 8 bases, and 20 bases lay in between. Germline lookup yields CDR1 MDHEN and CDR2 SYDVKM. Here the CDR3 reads CASRRSKGRGDSPLHF. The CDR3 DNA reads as TGTGCCAGCAGACGGTCAAAAGGGAGAGGAGATTCACCCCTCCACTTT.

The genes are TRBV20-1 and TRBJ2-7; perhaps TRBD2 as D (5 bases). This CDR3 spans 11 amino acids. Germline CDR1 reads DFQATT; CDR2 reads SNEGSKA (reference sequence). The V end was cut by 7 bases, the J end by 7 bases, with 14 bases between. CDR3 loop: CSVREAGEQYF. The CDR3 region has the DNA TGCAGTGTCCGGGAAGCCGGAGAGCAGTACTTC.

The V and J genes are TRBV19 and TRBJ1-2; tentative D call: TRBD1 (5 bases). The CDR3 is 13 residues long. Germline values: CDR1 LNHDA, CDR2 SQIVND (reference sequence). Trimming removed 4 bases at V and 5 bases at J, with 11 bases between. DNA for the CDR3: TGTGCCAGTAGTACCGGGACGGCTTATGGCTACACCTTC. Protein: CASSTGTAYGYTF.

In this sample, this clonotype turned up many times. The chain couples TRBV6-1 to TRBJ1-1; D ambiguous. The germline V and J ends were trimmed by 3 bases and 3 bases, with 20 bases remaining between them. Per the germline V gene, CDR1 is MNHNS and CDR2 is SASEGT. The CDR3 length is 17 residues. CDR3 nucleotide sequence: TGTGCCAGCAGTGATGATGGAGGGCGGATTTACGACACTGAAGCTTTCTTT. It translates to CASSDDGGRIYDTEAFF.

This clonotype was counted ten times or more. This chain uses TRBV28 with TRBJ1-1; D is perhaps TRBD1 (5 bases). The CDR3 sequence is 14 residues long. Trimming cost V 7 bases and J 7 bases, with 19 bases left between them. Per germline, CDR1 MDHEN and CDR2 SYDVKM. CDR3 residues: CASTTLGTASEAFF. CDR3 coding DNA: TGTGCCAGCACCACCTTGGGGACCGCGAGTGAAGCTTTCTTT. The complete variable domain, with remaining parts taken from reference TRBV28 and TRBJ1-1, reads DVKVTQSSRYLVKRTGEKVFLECVQDMDHENMFWYRQDPGLGLRLIYFSYDVKMKEKGDIPEGYSVSREKKERFSLILESASTNQTSMYLCASTTLGTASEAFFGQGTRLTVV.

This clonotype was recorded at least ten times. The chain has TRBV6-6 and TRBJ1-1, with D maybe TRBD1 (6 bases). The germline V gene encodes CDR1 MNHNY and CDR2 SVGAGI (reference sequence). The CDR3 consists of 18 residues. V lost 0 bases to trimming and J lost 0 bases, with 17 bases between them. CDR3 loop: CASSYSYTKGQMNTEAFF. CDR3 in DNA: TGTGCCAGCAGTTACTCCTACACTAAAGGACAGATGAACACTGAAGCTTTCTTT.

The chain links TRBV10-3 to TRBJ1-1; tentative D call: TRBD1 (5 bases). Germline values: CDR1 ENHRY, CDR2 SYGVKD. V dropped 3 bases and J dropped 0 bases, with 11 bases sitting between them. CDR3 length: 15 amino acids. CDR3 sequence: CAISDPGLLNTEAFF. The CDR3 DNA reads TGTGCCATCAGTGATCCGGGACTCTTGAACACTGAAGCTTTCTTT.

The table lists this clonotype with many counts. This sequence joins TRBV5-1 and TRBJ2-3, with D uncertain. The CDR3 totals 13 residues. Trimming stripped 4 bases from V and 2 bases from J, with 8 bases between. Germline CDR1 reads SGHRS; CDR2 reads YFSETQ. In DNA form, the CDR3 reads TGCGCCAGCAGCGACGCCTCCACAGATACGCAGTATTTT. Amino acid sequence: CASSDASTDTQYF. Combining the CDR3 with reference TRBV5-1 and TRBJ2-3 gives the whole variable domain KAGVTQTPRYLIKTRGQQVTLSCSPISGHRSVSWYQQTPGQGLQFLFEYFSETQRNKGNFPGRFSGRQFSNSRSEMNVSTLELGDSALYLCASSDASTDTQYFGPGTRLTVL.

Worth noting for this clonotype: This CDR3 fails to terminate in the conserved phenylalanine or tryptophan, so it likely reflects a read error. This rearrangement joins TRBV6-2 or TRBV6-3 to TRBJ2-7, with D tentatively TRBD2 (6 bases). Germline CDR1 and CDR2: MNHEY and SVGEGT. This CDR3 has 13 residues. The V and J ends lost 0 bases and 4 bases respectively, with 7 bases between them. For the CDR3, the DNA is TGTGCCAGCAGTTACTCGGGACTTTACGAGCAGTACCTC. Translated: CASSYSGLYEQYL.